The 19 T cell receptor beta chains listed next were all sequenced from one sample in a study of human T cells and chemical hapten exposure. Via MiXCR, TCRdb re-called the RACE reads, giving one row per CDR3 protein. The table includes 75,000 to 90,000 distinct CDR3 sequences, approximately 12% detected once. Time point in this sample: patch test 1, 2 weeks after DPC sensitization. Specified treatment: therapeutic diphenylcyclopropenone sensitization with weekly scalp DPC. Sample: whole blood, taken in connection with sensitization to the hapten diphenylcyclopropenone (DPC). The source of these receptors is a woman aged 55-75 years with alopecia areata. Some clones in this sample may be carry-over from other donors' samples.

The chain recombines TRBV4-2 with TRBJ2-1; D remains unclear. Deletions cut 1 base from V and 8 bases from J, with 9 bases between. The CDR3 loop spans 13 amino acids. In germline, CDR1 is LGHNA, CDR2 YNFKEQ. This CDR3 reads CASSQAPGYEQFF. Here the CDR3 DNA reads TGTGCCAGCAGCCAAGCGCCGGGCTATGAGCAGTTCTTC.

This clonotype was recorded a few times. The junction shows a germline mismatch at one end, possibly a read error. The V gene is TRBV5-1, the J gene TRBJ2-7, with 7 bases matching TRBD2. Germline CDR1 is SGHRS and CDR2 is YFSETQ. The CDR3 runs 13 residues. The CDR3 DNA is TGCGCCAGCAGCTCCTTACAAGGACTAGTCCGAAGCTTC. Translating it yields CASSSLQGLVRSF.

This clonotype was counted many times. The chain uses TRBV4-1 and TRBJ2-3, with no clear D. Germline V lookup: CDR1 MGHRA, CDR2 YSYEKL. The CDR3 extends over 14 amino acids. Trimming cost V 0 bases and J 3 bases, with 7 bases left between them. The CDR3, as DNA: TGCGCCAGCAGCCAAGATACGGGTACAGATACGCAGTATTTT. Translated, it gives CASSQDTGTDTQYF.

This clonotype was counted only a few times. The V and J genes are TRBV29-1 and TRBJ1-2, with 9 bases fitting TRBD1. Per germline, CDR1 SQVTM and CDR2 ANQGSEA. The CDR3 spans 14 residues. The V gene end was trimmed by 5 bases and the J gene end by 3 bases; junction bases not matched to a gene: 7. CDR3 residues: CSVPSDRGHYGYTF. The DNA of the CDR3 is TGCAGCGTTCCTTCGGACAGGGGTCACTATGGCTACACCTTC.

This clonotype was picked up a small number of times. V usage is TRBV3-1 and J usage is TRBJ2-7; D remains ambiguous. Germline V gene data show CDR1 as LGHDT and CDR2 as YNNKEL (reference sequence). V lost 0 bases and J lost 3, with 6 bases in between. The CDR3 length is 13 residues. CDR3 nucleotides: TGTGCCAGCAGCCAAGATTGGGGCTACGAGCAGTACTTC. Translating it yields CASSQDWGYEQYF.

With regard to this clonotype: A clone one base away is much larger, so this may be a read error. The chain employs TRBV23-1 and TRBJ2-7; perhaps TRBD2 as D (6 bases). TRBV23-1 is classed as an ORF, of uncertain function. V lost 8 bases, J lost 3 bases, and 35 bases lay in between. The CDR3 has 20 amino acids. The chain's CDR3 is CASDPGRGSAGLVPFYEQYF. CDR3 DNA: TGCGCCAGCGACCCGGGTCGAGGGAGCGCGGGGCTCGTTCCTTTCTACGAGCAGTACTTC.

The chain joins TRBV4-1 to TRBJ1-2, with D maybe TRBD1 (5 bases). V was shortened by 2 bases and J by 6 bases, with 16 bases between the two germline ends. This CDR3 comprises 15 residues. Germline CDR1 reads MGHRA; CDR2 reads YSYEKL. Written as DNA, the CDR3 is TGCGCCAGCAGCCAAAGGGGAGGGAGGATCCATGGCTACACCTTC. The encoded protein is CASSQRGGRIHGYTF.

This clonotype has a count of ten or more. V and J are TRBV18 and TRBJ1-1; D might be TRBD1 (6 bases). The CDR3 extends over 15 amino acids. CDR1 and CDR2 (germline): KGHSH, LQKENI. V was trimmed by 2 bases and J by 4 bases, leaving 14 bases between them. The CDR3 DNA follows: TGTGCCAGCTCACCATTTGAGGGGGTCGGCACTGAAGCTTTCTTT. This codes for CASSPFEGVGTEAFF. Full variable domain (outside the CDR3, taken from reference TRBV18 and TRBJ1-1): NAGVMQNPRHLVRRRGQEARLRCSPMKGHSHVYWYRQLPEEGLKFMVYLQKENIIDESGMPKERFSAEFPKEGPSILRIQQVVRGDSAAYFCASSPFEGVGTEAFFGQGTRLTVV.

This clonotype was counted only a few times. The chain recombines TRBV18 with TRBJ1-1, with a possible D match to TRBD1 (6 bases). Germline V CDR1 and CDR2: KGHSH, LQKENI. V lost 0 bases and J 0 bases, leaving 26 bases between the germline ends. This CDR3 comprises 21 residues. CDR3 loop: CASSPPNTGRVPHQMNTEAFF. The CDR3 DNA follows: TGTGCCAGCTCACCACCGAATACAGGGAGAGTCCCCCACCAAATGAACACTGAAGCTTTCTTT.

At least ten counts were recorded for this clonotype. V usage is TRBV6-2 or TRBV6-3 and J usage is TRBJ1-5; D may be TRBD1 (6 bases). CDR1 MNHEY and CDR2 SVGEGT come from the germline V gene. The CDR3 runs 16 residues. V was cut by 6 bases and J by 5 bases, with 20 bases left in between. CDR3 DNA sequence: TGTGCCAGCAGGCCGCCGGACAGTGTTCGCCATCAGCCCCAGCATTTT. This sequence encodes CASRPPDSVRHQPQHF.

The V call is TRBV5-1, the J call TRBJ2-3; D gene uncertain. The CDR3 has 14 residues. CDR1 SGHRS and CDR2 YFSETQ come from the germline V gene. V lost 0 bases and J lost 2, with 7 bases in between. CDR3 bases: TGCGCCAGCAGCTTGGGCAGGACCACAGATACGCAGTATTTT. This gives the protein CASSLGRTTDTQYF.

A note on this clonotype: A much larger clone sits a single nucleotide away, making a read error possible. The CDR3 end shows no conserved phenylalanine or tryptophan, and so a read error is likely. The chain joins TRBV12-3 or TRBV12-4 to TRBJ2-3, with D perhaps matching TRBD1 (5 bases). This CDR3 is built from 15 residues. Trimming stripped 3 bases from V and 0 bases from J, with 10 bases between. CDR3 in amino acids: CASSLGQGSTDTQYS. CDR3 nucleotides: TGTGCCAGCAGTTTGGGTCAGGGAAGCACAGATACGCAGTATTCT.

The chain is built from TRBV19 and TRBJ2-5, with no clear D. Germline V gene data show CDR1 as LNHDA and CDR2 as SQIVND (reference sequence). Trimming stripped 8 bases from V and 0 bases from J, with 7 bases between. This CDR3 spans 12 amino acids. CDR3 DNA: TGTGCCAGTGTGGGGAACCAAGAGACCCAGTACTTC. Protein product: CASVGNQETQYF.

This clonotype was observed a handful of times. V and J are TRBV20-1 and TRBJ1-3, with D uncertain. Germline CDR1 and CDR2: DFQATT and SNEGSKA (reference sequence). The ends were cut back, 1 base at V and 2 bases at J, with 3 bases in the middle. This CDR3 contains 12 residues. CDR3 in amino acids: CSARGAGNTIYF. The CDR3 region has the DNA TGCAGTGCTAGAGGTGCTGGAAACACCATATATTTT.

The V gene is TRBV4-2, the J gene TRBJ1-6, with 9 bases identical to TRBD1. V lost 4 bases to trimming and J lost 9 bases; unmatched junction nucleotides: 10. Germline V gene sequence: CDR1 LGHNA, CDR2 YNFKEQ. This CDR3 has 16 amino acids. CDR3 residues: CASSLRLDRGGSPLHF. The CDR3 nucleotides read TGTGCCAGCAGCCTCCGCCTGGACAGGGGTGGTTCACCCCTCCACTTT.

The CDR3 nucleotides are TGTGCCAGCAGCTTGGCTCCGGGACAGGGAGGCACAGATACGCAGTATTTT. As protein: CASSLAPGQGGTDTQYF. V and J are TRBV5-5 and TRBJ2-3, with 9 bases identical to TRBD1. This CDR3 spans 17 amino acids. Germline V lookup: CDR1 SGHKS, CDR2 YYEKEE (reference sequence). V trimming: 0 bases; J trimming: 1 base; junction bases outside the gene matches: 6.

This clonotype was counted many times. The chain recombines TRBV4-2 with TRBJ2-1; 12 nucleotides match TRBD2. The CDR3 extends over 19 amino acids. Trimming took 0 bases from V and 7 from J; bases not matched to a gene: 13. Germline CDR1 LGHNA, CDR2 YNFKEQ. CDR3 DNA sequence: TGTGCCAGCAGCCAAGAAAGCCGAGGGACTAGCGGGCTACTGAATGAGCAGTTCTTC. It specifies CASSQESRGTSGLLNEQFF.

This clonotype was counted ten times or more. V is TRBV11-2 and J is TRBJ2-5, with D perhaps being TRBD1 or TRBD2 (5 bases each). This CDR3 has 13 amino acids. V was clipped by 3 bases and J by 3 bases, with 8 bases between them. Germline assignment: CDR1 SGHAT and CDR2 FQNNGV. The CDR3 here is CASSLGREETQYF. Written as DNA, the CDR3 is TGTGCCAGCAGCTTGGGGCGGGAAGAGACCCAGTACTTC.

The table lists this clonotype with many counts. The CDR3 spells CSVAPVGGTGKMNTEAFF. CDR3 DNA sequence: TGCAGCGTTGCCCCCGTTGGCGGGACAGGGAAAATGAACACTGAAGCTTTCTTT. This sequence joins TRBV29-1 and TRBJ1-1; 9 bases are shared with TRBD1. Germline V lookup: CDR1 SQVTM, CDR2 ANQGSEA. With V trimmed by 4 bases and J by 0 bases, 15 bases remained unmatched. This CDR3 has 18 residues.